The 28 T cell receptor beta chains given below trace back to one sample, sequenced in a study of blood T cell repertoires in COVID-19. The protocol was immunoSEQ multiplex PCR, while the TCRdb copy is restricted to in-frame clones and leaves out a portion. Of about 470,000 clones in the sample, about 90% were seen once. Sequencing input: PBMCs or T cells enriched from blood (not recorded which). The receptors originated from a woman aged 18-29 years who had recovered from COVID-19.

The chain uses TRBV19 and TRBJ1-2; D not resolved. This CDR3 comprises 13 residues. V lost 3 bases and J 8 bases, leaving 13 bases between the germline ends. The germline CDR1 and CDR2 sequences are LNHDA and SQIVND (reference sequence). CDR3 bases: TGTGCCAGTAGTATCGGTCCAGGAAGAGGCTACACCTTC. Its translation: CASSIGPGRGYTF.

The CDR3 nucleotides read TGTGCCCGGGACATGGGAGGCTTTAATGAAAAACTGTTTTTT. Translated, it gives CARDMGGFNEKLFF. This chain uses TRBV30 with TRBJ1-4, with D tentatively TRBD1 (6 bases). There are 14 residues in the CDR3. V gave up 8 bases and J gave up 4 bases, with 17 bases separating them. Germline loops: CDR1 GTSNPN, CDR2 SVGIG (reference sequence). Full variable domain (rest looked up from reference TRBV30 and TRBJ1-4): SQTIHQWPATLVQPVGSPLSLECTVEGTSNPNLYWYRQAAGRGLQLLFYSVGIGQISSEVPQNLSASRPQDRQFILSSKKLLLSDSGFYLCARDMGGFNEKLFFGSGTQLSVL.

The CDR3 is CASSQAGGLNTGELFF. DNA of the CDR3: TGTGCCAGCAGCCAAGCAGGGGGCCTTAACACCGGGGAGCTGTTTTTT. The chain combines TRBV3-1 (or the pseudogene TRBV3-2) with TRBJ2-2; 8 bases match TRBD1. The CDR3 length is 16 residues. The V gene's germline CDR1 is LGHDT and CDR2 YNNKEL (reference sequence). Trimming cost V 1 base and J 2 bases; bases outside gene matches: 3.

The chain employs TRBV5-1 and TRBJ1-6; a possible D gene is TRBD1 (5 bases). Trimming stripped 5 bases from V and 8 bases from J, with 23 bases between. The germline V gene has CDR1 SGHRS and CDR2 YFSETQ. This CDR3 contains 17 residues. In DNA, the CDR3 is TGCGCCAGCAGGTCCACATGGGGCGGGGGACGTTATTCACCCCTCCACTTT. Translated, it gives CASRSTWGGGRYSPLHF. The full variable domain, with the rest looked up from reference TRBV5-1 and TRBJ1-6, is KAGVTQTPRYLIKTRGQQVTLSCSPISGHRSVSWYQQTPGQGLQFLFEYFSETQRNKGNFPGRFSGRQFSNSRSEMNVSTLELGDSALYLCASRSTWGGGRYSPLHFGNGTRLTVT.

This chain joins TRBV5-4 and TRBJ1-2; 8 bases line up with TRBD1. V lost 3 bases to trimming and J lost 6 bases; unmatched junction nucleotides: 13. The CDR3 has 16 amino acids. CDR1 is SGHNT, CDR2 YYREEE, per germline (reference sequence). CDR3 sequence reads: CASSYLPEGQDDGYTF. Written as DNA, the CDR3 is TGTGCCAGCAGCTACCTACCCGAGGGACAGGATGATGGCTACACCTTC.

This clone was seen once. The V call is TRBV12-5, the J call TRBJ1-3; D may be TRBD1 (5 bases). V lost 5 bases and J lost 6, with 14 bases in between. The CDR3 totals 14 residues. In germline, CDR1 is LGHNT, CDR2 FRNRAP. DNA for the CDR3: TGTGCTAGTGGTCCTTTCGGGGGGTTAAACACCATATATTTT. It encodes CASGPFGGLNTIYF.

This clone has just one count. The V call is TRBV19, the J call TRBJ2-1; TRBD1 matches at 9 bases. J was trimmed by 8 bases and V by 5 bases; bases with no gene match: 7. The CDR3 totals 14 residues. Germline CDR1 reads LNHDA; CDR2 reads SQIVND (reference sequence). The CDR3 coding sequence is TGTGCCAGTAGTCCCCGGACAGGGGAGGATGAGCAGTTCTTC. Translation: CASSPRTGEDEQFF.

The gene calls are TRBV10-1 and TRBJ2-7, with D possibly being TRBD2 (5 bases). Trimming shortened V by 3 bases and J by 6 bases, and 9 bases separated the two germline ends. CDR1 WNHNN and CDR2 SYGVQD come from the germline V gene (reference sequence). There are 12 residues in the CDR3. The CDR3 reads CASSDPGGEQYF. CDR3 nucleotides: TGCGCCAGCAGTGATCCAGGAGGCGAGCAGTACTTC.

This clone has just a few counts. The J gene is TRBJ2-7, the V gene TRBV12-3 or TRBV12-4; TRBD1 might be the D (6 bases). CDR3 length: 13 amino acids. V lost 6 bases, J lost 3 bases, and 12 bases lay in between. The CDR3 sequence is CASSLGTIYEQYF. CDR3 DNA sequence: TGTGCCAGCAGCTTGGGGACAATCTACGAGCAGTACTTC.

Comments on this clone: Other nucleotide sequences in the sample specify the same CDR3. The chain is built from TRBV28 and TRBJ1-5; D remains unclear. Germline V gives CDR1 MDHEN, CDR2 SYDVKM. The CDR3 has 12 amino acids. Trimming left V 4 bases short and J 7 bases short, with 8 bases between. CDR3 nucleotide sequence: TGTGCCAGCAGTTCGGGTGTGCAGCCCCAGCATTTT. Its protein product is CASSSGVQPQHF.

The gene calls are TRBV18 and TRBJ2-1; D gene unclear. The CDR3 consists of 14 residues. Trimming took 6 bases from V and 0 from J, leaving 9 bases between them. Germline V CDR1 and CDR2: KGHSH, LQKENI. CDR3 sequence reads: CASSLESSYNEQFF. The CDR3 nucleotides are TGTGCCAGCTCGCTCGAGAGCTCCTACAATGAGCAGTTCTTC.

The chain uses TRBV11-2 and TRBJ1-2, with TRBD1 matching over 7 bases. The length of the CDR3 is 16 residues. V gave up 5 bases and J gave up 5 bases; unmatched junction bases: 14. Germline V lookup: CDR1 SGHAT, CDR2 FQNNGV. The CDR3 reads CASSIRSLGTEYGYTF. The CDR3 nucleotides read TGTGCCAGCAGCATAAGGTCCCTAGGGACAGAATATGGCTACACCTTC. Combining the CDR3 with reference TRBV11-2 and TRBJ1-2 gives the whole variable domain EAGVAQSPRYKIIEKRQSVAFWCNPISGHATLYWYQQILGQGPKLLIQFQNNGVVDDSQLPKDRFSAERLKGVDSTLKIQPAKLEDSAVYLCASSIRSLGTEYGYTFGSGTRLTVV.

V is TRBV5-1 and J is TRBJ2-3, with D possibly matching TRBD1 (6 bases). Trimming removed 7 bases from V and 2 bases from J, with 20 bases in between. Germline V gene lookup returns CDR1 SGHRS and CDR2 YFSETQ. The CDR3 totals 16 residues. The CDR3, as DNA: TGCGCCAGCTCCCGCCAGGGGACCACACACACAGATACGCAGTATTTT. Encoded protein: CASSRQGTTHTDTQYF.

J is TRBJ2-7 and V is TRBV10-3; tentative D call: TRBD2 (5 bases). CDR1 and CDR2 from the germline V gene are ENHRY and SYGVKD. Trimming removed 4 bases at V and 2 bases at J, with 6 bases between. This CDR3 spans 12 amino acids. The CDR3 loop reads CAISVGAYEQYF. CDR3 in DNA: TGTGCCATCAGTGTCGGGGCCTACGAGCAGTACTTC.

The V gene is TRBV2, the J gene TRBJ1-4, with TRBD1 matching 7 bases. With V trimmed by 0 bases and J by 4 bases, 5 bases remained unmatched. The germline CDR1 and CDR2 sequences are SNHLY and FYNNEI. This CDR3 spans 16 amino acids. Here the CDR3 DNA reads TGTGCCAGCAGTGAAGCGACAGGGTCGGGTAATGAAAAACTGTTTTTT. Amino acids: CASSEATGSGNEKLFF.

The genes are TRBV28 and TRBJ1-2; 7 bases are shared with TRBD1. V shed 6 bases, J shed 5 bases, and the junction held 9 bases outside the gene matches. There are 14 residues in the CDR3. Germline loops: CDR1 MDHEN, CDR2 SYDVKM. CDR3 region: CASRRTGTDYGYTF. CDR3 nucleotide sequence: TGTGCCAGCAGGCGAACCGGGACAGATTATGGCTACACCTTC.

This rearrangement joins TRBV30 to TRBJ1-3, with 9 bases that match TRBD1. Germline assignment: CDR1 GTSNPN and CDR2 SVGIG (reference sequence). This CDR3 contains 15 residues. Trimming at V came to 3 bases and at J to 4 bases, leaving 7 bases not matched to a gene. CDR3 DNA sequence: TGTGCCTGGAGGTTAAAAGGGACAGGGGGAAACACCATATATTTT. Protein: CAWRLKGTGGNTIYF.

The CDR3 nucleotides read TGCGCCAGCAGCCCGTTGAACACCGGGGAGCTGTTTTTT. The encoded protein is CASSPLNTGELFF. This chain uses TRBV4-1 with TRBJ2-2; no firm D call. Germline CDR1 MGHRA, CDR2 YSYEKL. V lost 4 bases, J lost 1 base, and 4 bases lay in between. The CDR3 has 13 residues.

This rearrangement joins TRBV30 to TRBJ1-2, with 7 bases matching TRBD1. V lost 8 bases and J lost 4; bases outside the gene matches: 13. The CDR3 is 14 amino acids. CDR1 and CDR2 (germline): GTSNPN, SVGIG (reference sequence). In DNA form, the CDR3 reads TGTGCCCGTACCCTAACAGGGGCAGGCTATGGCTACACCTTC. Translated, it gives CARTLTGAGYGYTF.

The chain links TRBV25-1 to TRBJ2-7, with TRBD2 identical over 7 bases. The CDR3 sequence is 16 residues long. Germline trimming cut 0 bases from V and 6 bases from J; bases unmatched to any gene: 11. Germline lookup yields CDR1 MGHDK and CDR2 SYGVNS. The CDR3 DNA sequence: TGTGCCAGCAGTGAATATGAAACAGTAGGGAGGGGCGAGCAGTACTTC. This gives the protein CASSEYETVGRGEQYF.

The rearrangement links TRBV19 to TRBJ1-5; D gene uncertain. The V end lost 6 bases, the J end lost 6 bases, and 12 bases lay between the germline ends. CDR1 is LNHDA and CDR2 is SQIVND in the germline V gene (reference sequence). The CDR3 runs 13 residues. CDR3 in amino acids: CASSLGGRQPQHF. CDR3 DNA sequence: TGTGCCAGTAGCCTGGGCGGGCGTCAGCCCCAGCATTTT.

V is TRBV6-5 and J is TRBJ1-2, with D possibly TRBD1 on 5 matching bases. V lost 2 bases, J lost 7 bases, and 20 bases lay in between. Germline values: CDR1 MNHEY, CDR2 SVGAGI. This CDR3 contains 16 residues. This CDR3 is CASSYRAGTAKGGYTF. The CDR3 nucleotides are TGTGCCAGCAGTTACCGAGCGGGGACCGCGAAGGGTGGCTACACCTTC.

This sequence joins TRBV21-1 and TRBJ2-2; the table's D call, TRBD2, has no DNA check behind it. TRBV21-1 is a pseudogene. The CDR3 is made up of 16 amino acids. CDR3 sequence (DNA): TGTGCCAGCAGCAAAGGAGGTCGTCAACCCAGCGGGGAGCTGTTTTTT. Protein sequence: CASSKGGRQPSGELFF.

CDR3 sequence (DNA): TGTGCCAGTAGTGAACCGACAGGGGACAATGAAAAACTGTTTTTT. It specifies CASSEPTGDNEKLFF. This rearrangement joins TRBV19 to TRBJ1-4; TRBD1 agrees at 8 bases. Per germline, CDR1 LNHDA and CDR2 SQIVND (reference sequence). The CDR3 spans 15 residues. V shed 5 bases and J 5 bases; nucleotides not matched to a gene: 7. Full variable domain (outside the CDR3, taken from reference TRBV19 and TRBJ1-4): DGGITQSPKYLFRKEGQNVTLSCEQNLNHDAMYWYRQDPGQGLRLIYYSQIVNDFQKGDIAEGYSVSREKKESFPLTVTSAQKNPTAFYLCASSEPTGDNEKLFFGSGTQLSVL.

The chain is built from TRBV11-2 and TRBJ2-6, with D perhaps TRBD2 (6 bases). The V gene's germline CDR1 is SGHAT and CDR2 FQNNGV. Trimming removed 0 bases from V and 0 bases from J, with 18 bases in between. The CDR3 is 20 amino acids. CDR3 bases: TGTGCCAGCAGCTTAGATAAAAGTGGGGGGTTCTACTCTGGGGCCAACGTCCTGACTTTC. Its protein is CASSLDKSGGFYSGANVLTF.

The rearrangement joins TRBV11-2 to TRBJ2-5; 9 bases map to TRBD1. Germline CDR1 SGHAT, CDR2 FQNNGV. V trimming: 3 bases; J trimming: 14 bases; junction bases outside the gene matches: 4. CDR3 length: 11 residues. CDR3 region: CASSFLDRGYF. In DNA, the CDR3 is TGTGCCAGCAGCTTCCTGGACAGGGGATACTTC.

The CDR3 here is CASSYLGTAETQYF. CDR3 nucleotides: TGTGCCAGCAGTTACCTAGGGACAGCAGAGACCCAGTACTTC. V gene TRBV6-6 combines with J gene TRBJ2-5; 7 positions match TRBD1. CDR1 MNHNY and CDR2 SVGAGI come from the germline V gene (reference sequence). Germline trimming cut 2 bases from V and 4 bases from J; bases unmatched to any gene: 4. The CDR3 contains 14 residues.

This clone was observed once. The chain combines TRBV10-3 with TRBJ2-7; 10 bases map to TRBD1. The CDR3 is 18 residues long. V shed 2 bases, J shed 6 bases, and the junction held 16 bases outside the gene matches. Germline V CDR1 and CDR2: ENHRY, SYGVKD. CDR3 sequence reads: CAISEPRDRGPNLGEQYF. The CDR3 nucleotides are TGTGCCATCAGTGAGCCCCGGGACAGGGGCCCGAACCTCGGCGAGCAGTACTTC.